This record covers a single T cell receptor (beta chain). This specimen comes from a study of OX40 agonist ivuxolimab in advanced cancers. The CDR3 consists of 11 residues. Germline CDR1 is MNHEY and CDR2 is SMNVEV (reference sequence). V lost 3 bases, J lost 10 bases, and 9 bases lay in between. Profiled with immunoSEQ multiplex PCR; TCRdb holds only in-frame clones, not every one. The data show about 32,000 clones, with about 86% seen just once and approximately 33% held by the top ten. This TCR came from an adult with an advanced solid tumor such as melanoma, head and neck, liver or kidney cancer. V gene TRBV27 combines with J gene TRBJ1-1, with D possibly matching TRBD1 (6 bases). The starting material was CD4+ or CD8+ T cells sorted from blood, obtained in a trial of the OX40 agonist ivuxolimab. CDR3 in amino acids: CASSFGGPAFF. CDR3 in DNA: TGTGCCAGCAGTTTCGGGGGGCCAGCTTTCTTT.